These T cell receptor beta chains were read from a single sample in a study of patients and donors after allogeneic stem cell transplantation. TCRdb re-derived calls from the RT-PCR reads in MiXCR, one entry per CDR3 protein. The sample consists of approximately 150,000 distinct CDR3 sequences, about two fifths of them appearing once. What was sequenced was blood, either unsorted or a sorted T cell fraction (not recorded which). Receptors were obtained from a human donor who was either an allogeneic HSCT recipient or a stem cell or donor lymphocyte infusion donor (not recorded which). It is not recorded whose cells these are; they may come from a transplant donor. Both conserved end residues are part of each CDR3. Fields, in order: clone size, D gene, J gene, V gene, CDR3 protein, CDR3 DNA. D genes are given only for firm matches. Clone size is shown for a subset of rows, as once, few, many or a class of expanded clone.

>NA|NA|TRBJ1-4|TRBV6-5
CASSYWRTNEKLFF
TGTGCCAGCAGTTACTGGAGGACAAATGAAAAACTGTTTTTT
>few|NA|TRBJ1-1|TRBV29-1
CSVELFEAFF
TGCAGCGTTGAACTGTTTGAAGCTTTCTTT
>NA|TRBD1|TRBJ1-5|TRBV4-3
CASSHGQGAQPQHF
TGCGCCAGCAGCCATGGACAGGGGGCTCAGCCCCAGCATTTT
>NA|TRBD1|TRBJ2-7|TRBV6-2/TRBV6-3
CASKGGLWEQYF
TGTGCCAGCAAAGGGGGCCTGTGGGAGCAGTACTTC
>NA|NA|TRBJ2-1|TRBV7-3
CASSLYDRGGEQFF
TGTGCCAGCAGCTTATACGACCGGGGAGGTGAGCAGTTCTTC
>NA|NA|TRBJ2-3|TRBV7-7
CASSSGIKGTDTQYF
TGTGCTAGCAGCTCTGGGATTAAAGGCACAGATACGCAGTATTTT
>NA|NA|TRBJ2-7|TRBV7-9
CASTPRGTYEQYF
TGTGCCAGCACCCCGAGGGGAACCTACGAGCAGTACTTC
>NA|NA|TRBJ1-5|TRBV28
CASLSSVSDPNQPQHF
TGTGCCAGCCTCTCGTCGGTCAGCGACCCCAATCAGCCCCAGCATTTT
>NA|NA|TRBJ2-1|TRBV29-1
CSVDRRREGGLQFF
TGCAGCGTTGACCGGCGGCGAGAGGGGGGACTGCAGTTCTTC
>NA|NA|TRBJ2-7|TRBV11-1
CASSLTGHRTYEQYF
TGTGCCAGCAGCTTAACGGGACACCGAACCTACGAGCAGTACTTC
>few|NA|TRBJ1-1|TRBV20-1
CSARMAGTEAFF
TGCAGTGCCCGAATGGCAGGGACTGAAGCTTTCTTT
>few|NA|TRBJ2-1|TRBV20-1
CSARVPLLSYNEQFF
TGCAGTGCTAGAGTTCCTCTCCTCTCCTACAATGAGCAGTTCTTC
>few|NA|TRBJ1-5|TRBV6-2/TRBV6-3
CASSYLGGIEGNQPQHF
TGTGCCAGCAGTTACTTGGGAGGGATTGAAGGTAATCAGCCCCAGCATTTT
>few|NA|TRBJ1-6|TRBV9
CASSVAGIGAYNSPLHF
TGTGCCAGCAGCGTAGCAGGGATTGGGGCCTATAATTCACCCCTCCACTTT
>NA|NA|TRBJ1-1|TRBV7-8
CASSPVDLNTEAFF
TGTGCCAGCAGCCCCGTAGATCTGAACACTGAAGCTTTCTTT
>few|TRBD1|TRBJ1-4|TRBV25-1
CASSGNRGKAEKLFF
TGTGCCAGCAGTGGAAACAGGGGAAAGGCTGAAAAACTGTTTTTT
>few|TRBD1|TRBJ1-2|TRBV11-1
CASSPAGTVDVGGYTF
TGTGCCAGCAGCCCAGCCGGGACAGTTGACGTCGGTGGCTACACCTTC
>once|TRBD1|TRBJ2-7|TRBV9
CASSPRTGYEQYF
TGTGCCAGCAGTCCTAGGACAGGCTACGAGCAGTACTTC
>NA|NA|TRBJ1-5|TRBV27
CASSFIGAGQPQHF
TGTGCCAGCAGTTTTATCGGGGCGGGGCAGCCCCAGCATTTT
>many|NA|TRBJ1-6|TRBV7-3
CASSPVRGSPLHF
TGTGCCAGCAGCCCAGTCAGGGGTTCACCCCTCCACTTT
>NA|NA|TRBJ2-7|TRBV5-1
CASSLTQGPRYEQYF
TGCGCCAGCAGCTTGACCCAGGGACCCCGATACGAGCAGTACTTC
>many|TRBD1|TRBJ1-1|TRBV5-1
CASSGGDSPGTEAFF
TGCGCCAGCAGCGGCGGGGACAGTCCTGGCACTGAAGCTTTCTTT
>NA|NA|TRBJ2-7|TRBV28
CASSLEGSRNEQYF
TGTGCCAGCAGTCTAGAGGGGAGCAGGAACGAGCAGTACTTC
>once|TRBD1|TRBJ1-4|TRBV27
CASRPTGGGEKLFF
TGTGCCAGCAGACCCACAGGGGGCGGAGAAAAACTGTTTTTT
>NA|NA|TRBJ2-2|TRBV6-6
CASSYALAANTGELFF
TGTGCCAGCAGTTACGCCCTGGCAGCGAACACCGGGGAGCTGTTTTTT
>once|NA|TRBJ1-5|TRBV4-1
CASSPWPAEGNQPQHF
TGCGCCAGCAGCCCATGGCCCGCCGAGGGCAATCAGCCCCAGCATTTT
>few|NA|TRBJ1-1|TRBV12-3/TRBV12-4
CASSLATTGNTEAFF
TGTGCCAGCAGTTTAGCCACTACAGGGAACACTGAAGCTTTCTTT
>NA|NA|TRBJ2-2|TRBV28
CASTVLRGNTGELFF
TGTGCCAGCACAGTTTTGCGGGGGAACACCGGGGAGCTGTTTTTT
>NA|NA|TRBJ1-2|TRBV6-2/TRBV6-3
CASSPSRGYGYTF
TGTGCCAGCAGTCCTTCACGGGGCTATGGCTACACCTTC
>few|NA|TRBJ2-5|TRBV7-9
CASSLHQETQYF
TGTGCCAGCAGCTTGCATCAAGAGACCCAGTACTTC
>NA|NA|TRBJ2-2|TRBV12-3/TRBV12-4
CASSPGGTGELFF
TGTGCCAGCAGTCCCGGGGGAACCGGGGAGCTGTTTTTT
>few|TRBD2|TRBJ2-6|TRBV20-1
CSAQTSGGSGANVLTF
TGCAGTGCCCAGACTAGCGGGGGGTCTGGGGCCAACGTCCTGACTTTC
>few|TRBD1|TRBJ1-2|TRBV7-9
CASSLEDRSNGYTF
TGTGCCAGCAGCTTAGAGGACAGGTCTAATGGCTACACCTTC
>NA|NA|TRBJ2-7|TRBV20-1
CSARDEGPGSREQYF
TGCAGTGCTAGAGATGAAGGGCCTGGGAGCAGGGAGCAGTACTTC
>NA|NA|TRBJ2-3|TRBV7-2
CASSSRTPNTDTQYF
TGTGCCAGCAGCTCTCGGACTCCCAACACAGATACGCAGTATTTT
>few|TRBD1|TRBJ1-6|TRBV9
CASSAGTGGINSPLHF
TGTGCCAGCAGCGCCGGGACAGGGGGTATCAATTCACCCCTCCACTTT
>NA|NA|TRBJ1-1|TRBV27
CASSQHGVNTEAFF
TGTGCCAGCAGTCAACACGGGGTGAACACTGAAGCTTTCTTT
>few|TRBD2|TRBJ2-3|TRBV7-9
CASSYTSGDTQYF
TGTGCCAGCAGCTATACTAGCGGGGATACGCAGTATTTT
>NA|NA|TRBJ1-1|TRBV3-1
CASSLRDSEAFF
TGTGCCAGCAGCCTCAGGGACTCTGAAGCTTTCTTT
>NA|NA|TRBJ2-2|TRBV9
CASSAIADSNTGELFF
TGTGCCAGCAGCGCAATAGCGGACTCGAACACCGGGGAGCTGTTTTTT
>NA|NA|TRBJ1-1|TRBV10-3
CAISESQGGTEAFF
TGTGCCATCAGTGAGTCGCAGGGAGGCACTGAAGCTTTCTTT